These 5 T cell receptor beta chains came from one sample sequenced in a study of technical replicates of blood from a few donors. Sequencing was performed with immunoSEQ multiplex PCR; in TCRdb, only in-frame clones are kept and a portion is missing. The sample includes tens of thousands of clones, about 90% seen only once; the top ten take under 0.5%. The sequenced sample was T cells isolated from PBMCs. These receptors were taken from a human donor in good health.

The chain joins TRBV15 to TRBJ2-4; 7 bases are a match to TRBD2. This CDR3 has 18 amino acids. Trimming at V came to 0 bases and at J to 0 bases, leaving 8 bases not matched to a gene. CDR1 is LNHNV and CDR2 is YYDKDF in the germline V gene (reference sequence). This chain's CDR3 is CATSRDSALAVAKNIQYF. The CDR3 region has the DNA TGTGCCACCAGCAGAGATAGTGCCCTAGCGGTAGCCAAAAACATTCAGTACTTC.

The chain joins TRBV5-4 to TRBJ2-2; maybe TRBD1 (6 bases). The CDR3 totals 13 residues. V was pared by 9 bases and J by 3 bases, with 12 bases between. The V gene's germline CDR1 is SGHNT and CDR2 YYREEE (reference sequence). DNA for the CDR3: TGTGCCACCCACAGGGCATACACCGGGGAGCTGTTTTTT. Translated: CATHRAYTGELFF.

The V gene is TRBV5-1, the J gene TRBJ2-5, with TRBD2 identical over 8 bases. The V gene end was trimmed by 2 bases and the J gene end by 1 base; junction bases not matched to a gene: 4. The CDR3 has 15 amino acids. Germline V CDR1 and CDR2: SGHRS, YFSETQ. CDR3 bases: TGCGCCAGCAGCTTATCACTAGCGGTCCAAGAGACCCAGTACTTC. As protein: CASSLSLAVQETQYF.

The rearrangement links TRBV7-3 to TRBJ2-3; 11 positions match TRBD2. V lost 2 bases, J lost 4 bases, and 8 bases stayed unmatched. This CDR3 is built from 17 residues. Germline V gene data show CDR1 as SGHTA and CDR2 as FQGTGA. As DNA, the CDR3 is TGTGCCAGCAGCTTATCCCTAGCGGGAGGATTGGCAGATACGCAGTATTTT. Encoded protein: CASSLSLAGGLADTQYF.

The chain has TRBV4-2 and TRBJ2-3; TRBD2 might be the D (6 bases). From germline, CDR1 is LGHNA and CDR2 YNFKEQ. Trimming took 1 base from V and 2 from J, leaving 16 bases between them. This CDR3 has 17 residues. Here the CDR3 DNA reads TGTGCCAGCAGCCAAGTGCCCCCCGGGACTGCCACAGATACGCAGTATTTT. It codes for CASSQVPPGTATDTQYF.